This note documents a single T cell receptor beta chain sequence. What it recognizes is unknown. These data are taken from a study of identifying expanded T cells in peripheral blood. The V gene's germline CDR1 is LGHNA and CDR2 YNFKEQ. The CDR3 covers 14 residues. V was clipped by 0 bases and J by 9 bases, with 15 bases between them. No infections or other immune events were documented during collection. Sequencing was performed with immunoSEQ multiplex PCR; in TCRdb, only in-frame clones are kept and a portion is missing. Among about 91,000 clones listed, more than 70% were seen once. Study-wide points: Variance in clone template counts between approximately 2-week samples significantly increased with total template count across all healthy donors.

This receptor was identified in a person aged 18 to 70 in good health. This rearrangement joins TRBV4-2 to TRBJ2-7; no definite D call. Sequenced sample: blood. The CDR3 nucleotides are TGTGCCAGCAGCCAAGAGGGCGGTCCGGGTGCGCAGTACTTC. Protein product: CASSQEGGPGAQYF.